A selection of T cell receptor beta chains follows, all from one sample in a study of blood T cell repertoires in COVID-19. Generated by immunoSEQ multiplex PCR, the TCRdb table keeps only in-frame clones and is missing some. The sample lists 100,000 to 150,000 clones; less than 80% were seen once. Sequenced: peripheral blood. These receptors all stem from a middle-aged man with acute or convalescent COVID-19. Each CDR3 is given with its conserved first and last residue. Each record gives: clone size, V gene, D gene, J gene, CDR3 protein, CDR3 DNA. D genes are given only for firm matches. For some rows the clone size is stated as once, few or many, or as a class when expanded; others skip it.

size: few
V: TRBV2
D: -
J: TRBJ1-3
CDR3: CASSPLHRVTGNTIYF
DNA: TGTGCCAGCAGTCCTCTCCACAGGGTTACTGGAAACACCATATATTTT

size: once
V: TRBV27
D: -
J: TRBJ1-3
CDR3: CASSLSFRPSGNTIYF
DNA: TGTGCCAGCAGTTTATCGTTCAGGCCCTCTGGAAACACCATATATTTT

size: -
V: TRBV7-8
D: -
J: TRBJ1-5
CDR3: CASSPDSSNQPQHF
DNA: TGTGCCAGCAGCCCAGACAGTTCCAATCAGCCCCAGCATTTT

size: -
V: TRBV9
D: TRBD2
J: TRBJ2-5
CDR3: CASSPGVAGGEETQYF
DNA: TGTGCCAGCAGCCCAGGGGTAGCGGGGGGGGAAGAGACCCAGTACTTC

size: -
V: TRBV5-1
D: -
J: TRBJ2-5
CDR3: CASTGQQETQYF
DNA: TGCGCCAGCACGGGACAACAAGAGACCCAGTACTTC

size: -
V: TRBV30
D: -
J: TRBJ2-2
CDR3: CAWSEGGGTGELFF
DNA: TGTGCCTGGAGTGAGGGAGGGGGCACCGGGGAGCTGTTTTTT

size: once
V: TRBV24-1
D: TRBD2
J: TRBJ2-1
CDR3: CATSDRLAGLVEQFF
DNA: TGTGCCACCAGTGACCGGCTAGCGGGATTAGTTGAGCAGTTCTTC

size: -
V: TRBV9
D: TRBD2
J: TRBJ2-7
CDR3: CASSDGTSGSSYEQYF
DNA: TGTGCCAGCAGTGACGGGACTAGCGGGAGCTCCTACGAGCAGTACTTC

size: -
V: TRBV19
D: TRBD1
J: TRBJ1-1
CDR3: CASSGSTGGEPEAFF
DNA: TGTGCCAGTAGTGGCTCGACAGGGGGAGAGCCTGAAGCTTTCTTT

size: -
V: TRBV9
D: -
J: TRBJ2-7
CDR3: CASSDRFPPYEQYF
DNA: TGTGCCAGCAGCGACAGGTTTCCTCCCTACGAGCAGTACTTC

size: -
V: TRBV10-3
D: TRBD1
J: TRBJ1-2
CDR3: CAISESRGTGSPPNYGYTF
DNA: TGTGCCATCAGTGAGTCTCGGGGGACAGGGAGCCCTCCAAACTATGGCTACACCTTC

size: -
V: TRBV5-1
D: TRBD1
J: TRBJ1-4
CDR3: CASSTGQGLSNEKLFF
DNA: TGCGCCAGCAGCACGGGACAGGGGCTTTCTAATGAAAAACTGTTTTTT

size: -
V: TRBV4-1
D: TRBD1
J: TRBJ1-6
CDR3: CASSHVIRDRRSPLHF
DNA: TGCGCCAGCAGCCACGTGATCCGGGACAGGCGTTCACCCCTCCACTTT

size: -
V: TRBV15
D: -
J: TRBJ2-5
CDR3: CATSIQETQYF
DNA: TGTGCCACCTCTATTCAAGAGACCCAGTACTTC

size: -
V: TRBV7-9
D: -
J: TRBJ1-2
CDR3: CASSLGREGYTF
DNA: TGTGCCAGCAGCTTAGGAAGGGAGGGCTACACCTTC

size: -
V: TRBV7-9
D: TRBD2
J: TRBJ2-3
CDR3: CASSLVRGVTSTDTQYF
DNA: TGTGCCAGCAGCTTAGTGCGGGGGGTCACTAGCACAGATACGCAGTATTTT

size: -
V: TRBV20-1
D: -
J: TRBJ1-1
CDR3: CSPLPGTEAFF
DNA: TGCAGCCCCCTGCCGGGCACTGAAGCTTTCTTT

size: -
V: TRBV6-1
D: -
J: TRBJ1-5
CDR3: CASSEGGTTNQPQHF
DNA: TGTGCCAGCAGTGAAGGGGGCACAACCAATCAGCCCCAGCATTTT

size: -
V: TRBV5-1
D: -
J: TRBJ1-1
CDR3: CASRLDQGRAFF
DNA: TGCGCCAGCAGATTAGACCAGGGGAGAGCTTTCTTT

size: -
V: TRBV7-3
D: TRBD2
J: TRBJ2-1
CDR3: CASSFLAGSSQHEQFF
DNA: TGTGCCAGCAGCTTCTTAGCGGGATCATCCCAGCATGAGCAGTTCTTC

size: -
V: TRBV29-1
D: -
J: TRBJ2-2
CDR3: CSVEGQGNGELFF
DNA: TGCAGCGTTGAAGGCCAGGGTAACGGGGAGCTGTTTTTT

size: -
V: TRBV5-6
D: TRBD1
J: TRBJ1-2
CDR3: CASSSGTGVGYTF
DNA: TGTGCCAGCAGCTCTGGGACAGGGGTCGGCTACACCTTC

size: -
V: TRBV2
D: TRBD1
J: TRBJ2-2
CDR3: CASSGRGRLTGELFF
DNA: TGTGCCAGCAGTGGCAGGGGGCGTCTCACCGGGGAGCTGTTTTTT

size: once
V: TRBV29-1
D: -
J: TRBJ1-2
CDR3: CSVDAGSGYGYTF
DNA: TGCAGCGTTGATGCTGGCAGCGGCTATGGCTACACCTTC

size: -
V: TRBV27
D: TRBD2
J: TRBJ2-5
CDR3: CASSLTAPSGGQETQYF
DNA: TGTGCCAGCAGTTTAACCGCCCCTAGCGGGGGTCAAGAGACCCAGTACTTC

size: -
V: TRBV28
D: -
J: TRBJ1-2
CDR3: CASTSVRRPSGYTF
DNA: TGTGCCAGCACCTCCGTCCGCAGGCCGTCGGGCTACACCTTC

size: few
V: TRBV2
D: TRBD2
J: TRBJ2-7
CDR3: CASSERGAQHEQYF
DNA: TGTGCCAGCAGTGAGCGGGGGGCTCAGCACGAGCAGTACTTC

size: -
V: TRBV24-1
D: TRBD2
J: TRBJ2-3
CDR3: CATSDRGLAGGPDTQYF
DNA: TGTGCCACCAGTGATCGTGGACTAGCGGGAGGGCCAGATACGCAGTATTTT

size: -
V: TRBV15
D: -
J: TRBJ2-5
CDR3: CATSRGNREETQYF
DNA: TGTGCCACCAGCAGAGGGAACAGGGAAGAGACCCAGTACTTC

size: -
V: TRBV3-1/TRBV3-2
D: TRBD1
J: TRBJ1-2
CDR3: CASSPGQGAYGYTF
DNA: TGTGCCAGCAGCCCGGGACAGGGTGCCTATGGCTACACCTTC

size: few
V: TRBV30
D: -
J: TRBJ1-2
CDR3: CAWSVTNYGYTF
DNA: TGTGCCTGGAGTGTAACAAACTATGGCTACACCTTC

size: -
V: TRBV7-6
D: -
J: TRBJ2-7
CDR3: CASGGDPYEQYF
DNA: TGTGCCAGCGGCGGAGATCCCTACGAGCAGTACTTC

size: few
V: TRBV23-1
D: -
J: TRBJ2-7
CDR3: CASSRGLYEQYF
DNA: TGCGCCAGCAGTCGGGGGCTCTACGAGCAGTACTTC

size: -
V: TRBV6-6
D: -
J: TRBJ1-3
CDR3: CASRPGLTSGNTIYF
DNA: TGTGCCAGCAGACCGGGACTGACCTCTGGAAACACCATATATTTT

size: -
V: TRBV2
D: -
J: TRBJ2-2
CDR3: CASSEARVTGELFF
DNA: TGTGCCAGCAGTGAAGCGAGGGTAACCGGGGAGCTGTTTTTT

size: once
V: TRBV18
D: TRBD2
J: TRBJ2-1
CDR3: CASSPGTSNEQFF
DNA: TGTGCCAGCTCACCCGGGACTAGCAACGAGCAGTTCTTC

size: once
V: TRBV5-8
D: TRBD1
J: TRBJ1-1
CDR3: CASSLRGQMNTEAFF
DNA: TGTGCCAGCAGCTTGCGGGGACAGATGAACACTGAAGCTTTCTTT

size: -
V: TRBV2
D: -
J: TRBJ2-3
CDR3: CASHRSGAPNTDTQYF
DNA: TGTGCCAGCCACCGGTCAGGGGCTCCTAACACAGATACGCAGTATTTT

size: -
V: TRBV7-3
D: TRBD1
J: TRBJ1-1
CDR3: CASSRDRDTEAFF
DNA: TGTGCCAGCAGCCGAGACAGGGACACTGAAGCTTTCTTT

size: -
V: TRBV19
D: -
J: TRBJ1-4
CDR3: CASSMYTGLGEKLFF
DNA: TGTGCCAGTAGTATGTACACAGGGTTAGGGGAAAAACTGTTTTTT

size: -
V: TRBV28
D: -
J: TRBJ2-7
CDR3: CASNSRSSGAYEQYF
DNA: TGTGCCAGCAACTCTAGGAGTAGCGGAGCCTACGAGCAGTACTTC

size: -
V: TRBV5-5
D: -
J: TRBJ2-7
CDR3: CASSSFFGTFSYEQYF
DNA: TGTGCCAGCAGCTCCTTCTTCGGGACTTTCTCCTACGAGCAGTACTTC

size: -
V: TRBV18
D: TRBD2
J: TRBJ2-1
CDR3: CASSPLTSGGANEQFF
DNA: TGTGCCAGCTCACCACTTACTAGCGGGGGGGCCAATGAGCAGTTCTTC

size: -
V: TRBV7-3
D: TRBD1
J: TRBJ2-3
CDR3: CASSVTGGPTDTQYF
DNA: TGTGCCAGCAGCGTCACAGGGGGCCCCACAGATACGCAGTATTTT